This T cell receptor (beta chain) emerged from a study of control samples from healthy donors and cancer patients. Profiled with immunoSEQ multiplex PCR; TCRdb holds only in-frame clones, not every one. The sample consists of over 100,000 clones, about 91% of them appearing once. The ends lost 0 bases at V and 2 bases at J; junction bases unmatched: 4. The CDR3 sequence is 17 residues long. CDR1 SGHRS and CDR2 YFSETQ come from the germline V gene. Source material: blood. This sequence was found in a middle-aged man in good health. V is TRBV5-1 and J is TRBJ2-3; 12 bases are shared with TRBD2. The CDR3 nucleotides are TGCGCCAGCAGCTTGGGAGCTAGCGGGGGGGTCACAGATACGCAGTATTTT. Translated: CASSLGASGGVTDTQYF.